This TCR beta chain was recovered during a study of shared clonotypes between healthy human individuals. Per the germline V gene, CDR1 is SGHNT and CDR2 is YYREEE (reference sequence). V lost 4 bases and J lost 4, with 11 bases in between. CDR3 length equals 14 residues. This clone was recorded only once. The assay was immunoSEQ multiplex PCR, and TCRdb's table has in-frame clones only and misses some. Of a few million clones listed, over 85% are singletons. Sequences were obtained from naive CD4+ T cells from PBMCs. The subset is: CD45RA+ positively selected. This receptor was identified in a man between 18 and 35 years old in good health. Some clones in this sample may be carry-over from other donors' samples. This chain connects TRBV5-4 to TRBJ1-4; D may be TRBD1 (6 bases). CDR3 region: CASSQGGINEKLFF. The CDR3 DNA is TGTGCCAGCAGCCAAGGGGGTATTAATGAAAAACTGTTTTTT.